The 26 T cell receptor beta chains presented below share a single source sample, sequenced in a study of T cells after yellow fever vaccination. Using its own MiXCR run on the 5' RACE reads, TCRdb lists one record per CDR3 protein. Among under 300,000 distinct CDR3 sequences listed, 6.9% were seen once. This specimen consisted of CD4+ T cells sorted from PBMCs, obtained 15 days after the yellow fever booster vaccination. These receptor sequences come from a man younger than 45 who received the YFV17D yellow fever vaccine.

This clonotype was counted only a few times. The chain links TRBV7-9 to TRBJ2-7, with D possibly matching TRBD2 (6 bases). The germline gives CDR1 SEHNR, CDR2 FQNEAQ (reference sequence). Trimming left V 4 bases short and J 1 base short, with 11 bases between. The CDR3 contains 14 residues. The CDR3 region has the DNA TGTGCCAGCAGCTCCGGGACTCCTTCCTACGAGCAGTACTTC. Amino acids: CASSSGTPSYEQYF.

Ten or more counts support this clonotype. The chain recombines TRBV11-3 with TRBJ2-1; 11 bases align to TRBD2. CDR3 length: 17 amino acids. The trim removed 5 bases at V and 4 bases at J, leaving 10 bases unmatched. Germline V gene data show CDR1 as SGHNT and CDR2 as YENEEA. The CDR3 DNA is TGTGCCAGCAGCCTCGGGGCTAGCGGGGGGATGTACAATGAGCAGTTCTTC. It is translated as CASSLGASGGMYNEQFF.

The sample holds a few counts of this clonotype. The chain links TRBV14 to TRBJ1-1; D is ambiguous. The CDR3 contains 13 residues. Looked up from germline, CDR1 is SGHDN and CDR2 is FVKESK. V was trimmed by 2 bases and J by 1 base, leaving 5 bases between them. DNA of the CDR3: TGTGCCAGCAGCCAACTGCGGAACACTGAAGCTTTCTTT. Protein product: CASSQLRNTEAFF.

This clonotype was picked up many times. This chain joins TRBV29-1 and TRBJ1-3, with a possible D match to TRBD1 (5 bases). V lost 7 bases to trimming and J lost 0 bases, with 13 bases between them. CDR3 length: 14 amino acids. From germline, CDR1 is SQVTM and CDR2 ANQGSEA. CDR3 coding DNA: TGCAGCGGAGGGGACCGCGGCTCTGGAAACACCATATATTTT. Protein: CSGGDRGSGNTIYF.

Comments on this clonotype: A much bigger clone sits one base away, suggesting this may be a read error. The genes are TRBV20-1 and TRBJ2-4; D remains unclear. In germline, CDR1 is DFQATT, CDR2 SNEGSKA (reference sequence). The CDR3 runs 13 residues. CDR3 DNA sequence: TGCAGTGCTCCATACTTAGCCAAACACATTCAGTACTTC. It codes for CSAPYLAKHIQYF.

The genes are TRBV6-2 or TRBV6-3 and TRBJ1-5; D remains ambiguous. Trimming stripped 6 bases from V and 4 bases from J, with 10 bases between. The CDR3 length is 13 residues. CDR1 is MNHEY, CDR2 SVGEGT, per germline. The CDR3 reads CASSQGLNQPQHF. CDR3 nucleotide sequence: TGTGCCAGCAGCCAAGGCCTGAATCAGCCCCAGCATTTT.

This clonotype was observed many times. The gene calls are TRBV29-1 and TRBJ2-5; 7 nucleotides align to TRBD2. J gave up 4 bases and V 6 bases, and 14 bases lay outside the gene matches. The germline V gene has CDR1 SQVTM and CDR2 ANQGSEA. The CDR3 is made up of 15 amino acids. The CDR3 here is CSVVKLAGVRETQYF. CDR3 nucleotides: TGCAGCGTCGTTAAGCTTGCGGGAGTCAGAGAGACCCAGTACTTC.

This clonotype has ten or more counts. V is TRBV5-8 and J is TRBJ2-3; the match to TRBD2 covers 13 bases. Trimming at V came to 2 bases and at J to 7 bases, leaving 4 bases not matched to a gene. Germline-derived CDR1 and CDR2 are SGHTS and YDEGEE. The CDR3 runs to 15 residues. CDR3 DNA sequence: TGTGCCAGCAGCTTTCCGGGACTAGCGGGAAATACGCAGTATTTT. Its translation: CASSFPGLAGNTQYF.

This clonotype was observed at least ten times. V usage is TRBV29-1 and J usage is TRBJ2-3; perhaps TRBD1 as D (6 bases). The CDR3 runs to 13 residues. CDR1 SQVTM and CDR2 ANQGSEA come from the germline V gene. V lost 1 base, J lost 2 bases, and 7 bases lay in between. The CDR3 DNA sequence: TGCAGCGTTGAAGGGGGACACACAGATACGCAGTATTTT. Its translation is CSVEGGHTDTQYF.

Regarding this clonotype: Just one base apart from a much larger clone, this may be a read error. The chain employs TRBV5-1 and TRBJ2-1; D is possibly TRBD2 (5 bases). The CDR3 has 13 amino acids. Germline CDR1 and CDR2: SGHRS and YFSETQ. V lost 8 bases to trimming and J lost 5 bases, with 14 bases between them. The CDR3 sequence is CARSEGFNNEQFF. The CDR3 bases are TGCGCCAGGAGCGAGGGATTTAACAATGAGCAGTTCTTC.

A few counts support this clonotype. For the CDR3, the DNA is TGCGCCAGCAGTGAGGTAGATACGCAGTATTTT. It codes for CASSEVDTQYF. The chain uses TRBV10-2 and TRBJ2-3; unclear D gene. The germline V gene encodes CDR1 WSHSY and CDR2 SAAADI. V lost 2 bases and J lost 5, with 2 bases in between. The CDR3 has 11 residues.

CDR3 bases: TGTGCCAGCAGCCCCGGGCCCCTCTACGAGCAGTACTTC. Its translation: CASSPGPLYEQYF. The rearrangement joins TRBV4-2 to TRBJ2-7; D not certain. CDR1 LGHNA and CDR2 YNFKEQ come from the germline V gene. This CDR3 contains 13 residues. The germline V and J ends were trimmed by 4 bases and 3 bases, with 10 bases remaining between them.

The sample holds a few counts of this clonotype. This sequence joins TRBV12-3 or TRBV12-4 and TRBJ2-2; no definite D call. V dropped 1 base and J dropped 0 bases, with 9 bases sitting between them. This CDR3 contains 16 residues. The CDR3 here is CASSLDLRSNTGELFF. CDR3 in DNA: TGTGCCAGCAGTTTAGATCTGCGGTCGAACACCGGGGAGCTGTTTTTT.

This chain joins TRBV5-1 and TRBJ2-5; D remains unclear. The CDR3 covers 16 residues. The V gene lost 0 bases and the J gene lost 1 base, with 13 bases spanning the gap. CDR1 SGHRS and CDR2 YFSETQ come from the germline V gene. CDR3 region: CASSLDRMGSQETQYF. CDR3 bases: TGCGCCAGCAGCTTGGACAGAATGGGAAGCCAAGAGACCCAGTACTTC. Full variable domain (remainder filled in from reference TRBV5-1 and TRBJ2-5): KAGVTQTPRYLIKTRGQQVTLSCSPISGHRSVSWYQQTPGQGLQFLFEYFSETQRNKGNFPGRFSGRQFSNSRSEMNVSTLELGDSALYLCASSLDRMGSQETQYFGPGTRLLVL.

The V gene is TRBV20-1, the J gene TRBJ2-7; perhaps D is TRBD1 or TRBD2 (5 bases each). Trimming left V 5 bases short and J 6 bases short, with 14 bases between. This CDR3 has 12 residues. Germline V gene data show CDR1 as DFQATT and CDR2 as SNEGSKA (reference sequence). CDR3 loop: CSAPSRGAEQYF. The CDR3 coding sequence is TGCAGTGCTCCGAGTAGAGGGGCCGAGCAGTACTTC.

This clonotype was seen many times. The chain links TRBV7-3 to TRBJ2-3, with 8 bases lining up with TRBD2. Germline values: CDR1 SGHTA, CDR2 FQGTGA. Trimming removed 3 bases from V and 2 bases from J; junction bases left unmatched: 7. The CDR3 is made up of 16 amino acids. CDR3 residues: CASSFYTGGTTDTQYF. DNA of the CDR3: TGTGCCAGCAGCTTTTATACGGGAGGGACCACAGATACGCAGTATTTT.

The V call is TRBV18, the J call TRBJ1-5; D perhaps matches TRBD1 (6 bases). CDR3 size: 14 residues. Trimming shortened V by 1 base and J by 5 bases, and 9 bases separated the two germline ends. Germline CDR1 reads KGHSH; CDR2 reads LQKENI. This CDR3 is CASSPLRTDQPQHF. Here the CDR3 DNA reads TGTGCCAGCTCACCACTTCGGACAGATCAGCCCCAGCATTTT.

This rearrangement joins TRBV7-9 to TRBJ1-6, with TRBD1 as a possible D gene (6 bases). The length of the CDR3 is 13 residues. V dropped 8 bases and J dropped 9 bases, with 14 bases sitting between them. Germline V lookup: CDR1 SEHNR, CDR2 FQNEAQ (reference sequence). CDR3 DNA: TGTGCCAGCTCGCAGGGGCAGGTTTCACCCCTCCACTTT. Translation gives CASSQGQVSPLHF.

J is TRBJ2-3 and V is TRBV5-6, with 8 bases aligning to TRBD1. J gave up 0 bases and V 4 bases, and 10 bases lay outside the gene matches. The CDR3 covers 17 residues. Germline CDR1 is SGHDT and CDR2 is YYEEEE. CDR3 DNA: TGTGCCAGCAGCACCAGGACAGGGCTTACTAGCACAGATACGCAGTATTTT. It codes for CASSTRTGLTSTDTQYF. Together with reference TRBV5-6 and TRBJ2-3, the CDR3 gives the full variable domain: DAGVTQSPTHLIKTRGQQVTLRCSPKSGHDTVSWYQQALGQGPQFIFQYYEEEERQRGNFPDRFSGHQFPNYSSELNVNALLLGDSALYLCASSTRTGLTSTDTQYFGPGTRLTVL.

This clonotype was detected only a few times. V is TRBV11-2 and J is TRBJ2-3; 10 bases map to TRBD2. The germline V gene has CDR1 SGHAT and CDR2 FQNNGV. V gave up 5 bases and J gave up 1 base; unmatched junction bases: 6. CDR3 length: 16 residues. The CDR3 region is CASSRYLAGGTDTQYF. CDR3 sequence (DNA): TGTGCCAGCAGCAGATACCTAGCGGGAGGCACAGATACGCAGTATTTT.

This clonotype has a handful of counts. The genes are TRBV2 and TRBJ2-7, with D perhaps assigned TRBD1 or TRBD2 (6 bases each). Per the germline V gene, CDR1 is SNHLY and CDR2 is FYNNEI. The CDR3 sequence is 14 residues long. The V end lost 5 bases, the J end lost 3 bases, and 14 bases lay between the germline ends. The CDR3 DNA sequence: TGTGCCAGCAGTCTGCGGGACATAAGCTACGAGCAGTACTTC. Translating gives CASSLRDISYEQYF.

This clonotype was seen repeatedly, ten times or more. The chain is built from TRBV5-1 and TRBJ1-4; TRBD1 matches at 8 bases. The germline CDR1 and CDR2 sequences are SGHRS and YFSETQ. The junction had 7 bases not matched to a gene; V was cut back by 4 bases and J by 5 bases. The CDR3 sequence is 15 residues long. CDR3 residues: CASSPGQERNEKLFF. CDR3 nucleotides: TGCGCCAGCAGCCCGGGACAGGAAAGAAATGAAAAACTGTTTTTT.

This clonotype appeared a few times. In DNA form, the CDR3 reads TGCAGCGTTGAGAGGGGTGTCGCCGGGAATGAGCAGTTCTTC. Protein: CSVERGVAGNEQFF. V gene TRBV29-1 combines with J gene TRBJ2-1; possibly TRBD1 or TRBD2 for D (5 bases each). V lost 3 bases to trimming and J lost 7 bases, with 16 bases between them. In germline, CDR1 is SQVTM, CDR2 ANQGSEA. The CDR3 contains 14 residues.

A few counts support this clonotype. The chain joins TRBV18 to TRBJ1-1; D call uncertain. V dropped 3 bases and J dropped 0 bases, with 8 bases sitting between them. Germline loops: CDR1 KGHSH, CDR2 LQKENI. The CDR3 length is 14 residues. The CDR3 DNA reads as TGTGCCAGCTCACCCCCTTCGTTGAACACTGAAGCTTTCTTT. This translates into CASSPPSLNTEAFF.

The chain combines TRBV18 with TRBJ2-1; TRBD1 agrees at 11 bases. V lost 2 bases and J lost 7; bases outside the gene matches: 4. This CDR3 spans 15 amino acids. Germline V gives CDR1 KGHSH, CDR2 LQKENI. CDR3 loop: CASSPGQGAHNEQFF. For the CDR3, the DNA is TGTGCCAGCTCACCAGGACAGGGGGCGCATAATGAGCAGTTCTTC.

This clonotype showed up just a few times. The chain uses TRBV20-1 and TRBJ2-3; tentatively, D is TRBD1 or TRBD2 (5 bases each). The germline CDR1 and CDR2 sequences are DFQATT and SNEGSKA (reference sequence). Between the trimmed V and J ends, which lost 3 bases and 2 bases, there was a span of 12 bases. The CDR3 has 14 amino acids. This CDR3 reads CSASSGTNTDTQYF. CDR3 nucleotide sequence: TGCAGTGCTAGCTCAGGGACCAACACAGATACGCAGTATTTT.